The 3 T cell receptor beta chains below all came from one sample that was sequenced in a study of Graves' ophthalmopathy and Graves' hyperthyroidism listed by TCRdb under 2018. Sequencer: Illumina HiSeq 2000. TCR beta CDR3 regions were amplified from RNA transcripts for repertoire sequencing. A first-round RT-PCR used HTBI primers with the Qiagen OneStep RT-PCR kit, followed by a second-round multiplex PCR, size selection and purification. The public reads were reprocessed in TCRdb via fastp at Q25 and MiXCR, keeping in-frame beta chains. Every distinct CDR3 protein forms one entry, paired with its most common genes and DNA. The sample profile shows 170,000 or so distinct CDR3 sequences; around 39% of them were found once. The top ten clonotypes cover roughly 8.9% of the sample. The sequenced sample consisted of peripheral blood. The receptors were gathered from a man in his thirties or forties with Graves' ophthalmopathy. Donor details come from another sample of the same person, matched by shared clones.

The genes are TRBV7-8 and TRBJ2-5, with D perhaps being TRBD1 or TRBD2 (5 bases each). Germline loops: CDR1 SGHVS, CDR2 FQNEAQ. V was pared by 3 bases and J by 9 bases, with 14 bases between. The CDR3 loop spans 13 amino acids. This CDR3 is CASSFSGLGAQYF. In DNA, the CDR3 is TGTGCCAGCAGCTTTAGTGGGTTGGGGGCCCAGTACTTC.

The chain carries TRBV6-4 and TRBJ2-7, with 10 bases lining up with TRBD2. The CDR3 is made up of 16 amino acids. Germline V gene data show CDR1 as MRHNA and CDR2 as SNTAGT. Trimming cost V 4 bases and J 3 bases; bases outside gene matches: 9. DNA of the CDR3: TGTGCCAGCAGTGTTTTGTGGAGGACTAGCGGCTACGAGCAGTACTTC. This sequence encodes CASSVLWRTSGYEQYF.

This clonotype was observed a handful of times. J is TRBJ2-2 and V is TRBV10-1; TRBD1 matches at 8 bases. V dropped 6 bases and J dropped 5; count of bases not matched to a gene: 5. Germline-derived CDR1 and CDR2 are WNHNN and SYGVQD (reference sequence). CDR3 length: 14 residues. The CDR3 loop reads CASSPGQDTGELFF. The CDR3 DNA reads TGCGCCAGCAGCCCGGGACAGGATACCGGGGAGCTGTTTTTT.